This TCR beta chain was sequenced during a study of cytomegalovirus exposure and HLA in healthy donors. The study ran its PCR with 60 Vbeta and 13 Jbeta primers. Using immunoSEQ multiplex PCR, the repertoire was profiled, and TCRdb retains in-frame clones only, with some absent. The sample has some 76,000 clones, around 73% seen once. The CDR3 loop spans 14 amino acids. V dropped 4 bases and J dropped 3 bases, with 12 bases sitting between them. Germline CDR1 reads MGHRA; CDR2 reads YSYEKL. The clonotype originates from a middle-aged woman in good health and CMV-seropositive. Sequencing was performed on PBMCs. The chain recombines TRBV4-1 with TRBJ1-2; D uncertain. CDR3 nucleotide sequence: TGCGCCAGCAGCCGCCCGTTTCAGGACTATGGCTACACCTTC. This gives the protein CASSRPFQDYGYTF.